This T cell receptor (beta chain) was observed in a study of a mutant IDH1 vaccine in newly diagnosed glioma (dated by TCRdb to 2020 to 2023). In terms of the full investigation: Patients were given eight vaccinations, in weeks 1, 3, 5, 7, 11, 15, 19 and 23, which matched visits V03 through V10. Vaccination began 4-6 weeks after radiotherapy alone, or alongside temozolomide cycles in the chemotherapy-containing groups. Of the approximately 34 patients who were treated, about 62% were male and around 40% were female, and the mean age was approximately 40 years. Before enrollment, most patients had been given radiochemotherapy with temozolomide as standard therapy, while the rest had received either radiotherapy alone or temozolomide alone. Six visits were used for peripheral blood collection: V03 (baseline), V05, V07, V10, V12 and V13. For exploratory analyses, longitudinal TCRB deep sequencing was carried out in about two dozen treated patients wherever samples were available. Study-wide findings and limitations: Availability determined which PBMC samples were chosen for TCRB deep sequencing. Vaccine-induced immune responses across multiple MHC alleles were detected in about 93% of patients. The authors noted that analyses of patient blood samples could not be reproduced because of sample limitations. Pseudoprogression seemed to be unrelated to changes in the top peripheral T cell clonotypes found by TCRB sequencing.

The CDR3, from cysteine to phenylalanine, totals 14 residues. CDR3 DNA only is kept here, 42 bases in frame from base 1. Note on this clone: Its antigen is unknown. Within one base of it there is no much larger clone, and no base qualities were kept.

What the time point label conveys for this sample: week 23, last vaccination. Each vaccine dose, consisting of 300 ug of a 20-mer mutant IDH1 peptide in Montanide, was administered subcutaneously with topical imiquimod. Newly diagnosed WHO grade 3 or 4 IDH1-mutant astrocytomas showing loss of nuclear ATRX were present in the donors. The samples were drawn from NOA16, a multicentre, single-arm, open-label phase I trial in Germany that tested a mutant IDH1 peptide vaccine in humans for the first time. Genomic DNA for TCRB sequencing was extracted from EDTA blood using the DNeasy Blood and Tissue Kit. Library generation was performed with the immunoSEQ multiplex PCR assay. Following the manufacturer's protocol, the hsTCRB Kit was used to amplify rearranged TCR beta chain sequences. Sequencing of TCRB libraries was carried out on an Illumina MiSeq. In the original analysis: Demultiplexing, trimming and gene mapping were performed with the kit vendor's proprietary platform. The table comes from immuneACCESS by way of TCRdb, which keeps in-frame sequences with V and J called. Part of the clones is missing from these tables; in studies checked, under half for an unresolved V gene and the rest for unknown reasons. V and J calls and clone size are copied from that table; D and trimming were computed from the DNA. Present in this sample are about 33,000 clones, 85% to 90% of which were seen just once. The ten largest clones capture approximately 2.4% of the sample.

This TCR derives from a man in his forties with glioma. The rearranged segments are TRBV21-1 and TRBJ1-5; the table gives TRBD1 as D, unverified against the DNA. TRBV21-1 has pseudogene status. The sample was PBMCs, taken from a glioma patient whose treatment included an IDH1 peptide vaccine. The CDR3 in this case is CASSRTGFDQPQHF. The sequence in DNA is TGTGCCAGCAGTCGGACAGGGTTCGATCAGCCCCAGCATTTT.